This T cell receptor beta chain originates from a study of blood T cell repertoires in COVID-19. This clone was seen once. The table came from immunoSEQ multiplex PCR; TCRdb's copy has only in-frame clones and leaves some out. The repertoire consists of more than 250,000 clones, with 70% to 90% occurring once and the leading ten covering about 10%. The germline V gene has CDR1 SGHTA and CDR2 FQGTGA. The CDR3 consists of 15 residues. Between the trimmed V and J ends, which lost 1 base and 6 bases, there was a span of 13 bases. In assigning cohorts, the study relied on participant-reported clinical history.

Material: PBMCs or T cells enriched from blood (not recorded which). This TCR was recovered from a woman aged 18-29 years who had recovered from COVID-19. The V and J genes are TRBV7-3 and TRBJ2-1; TRBD2 might be the D (6 bases). The CDR3 region has the DNA TGTGCCAGCAGCTTAAATCGGGACTCCCCCAATGAGCAGTTCTTC. This sequence encodes CASSLNRDSPNEQFF.